The present T cell receptor (beta chain) was sequenced within a study of monozygotic twins with inflammatory bowel disease. CDR1 LGHNA and CDR2 YSLEER come from the germline V gene. The CDR3 length is 15 residues. Findings and caveats of the study: IBD patients carried less diverse TCRbeta repertoires (inverse Simpson) than healthy co-twins. Repertoire similarity was not found to differ between concordant and discordant twins, possibly from limited power.

TCRdb re-called the 5' RACE reads, yielding one record per CDR3 amino acid sequence without DNA. The repertoire table contains 300,000 to 400,000 distinct CDR3 sequences. Whole blood without T cell sorting served as the source of isolated total RNA. Regarding this clonotype: As yet, its antigen is unknown.

The gene calls are TRBV4-3 and TRBJ2-2; no DNA is available, so the TRBD1 call from TCRdb remains unchecked. The sequence derives from a human donor with ulcerative colitis or Crohn's disease, or a healthy co-twin of an affected twin (not recorded which). The source material was blood. The CDR3 here is CASSRDTGVRGELFF.